A single T cell receptor beta chain is shown here with its context. At one boundary the junction diverges from the germline segment, which might be a read error. Localized lung adenocarcinoma, a non-small cell lung cancer, affected the donors. The data were taken from a study of CD4 and CD8 cells across lung adenocarcinoma regions. One entry per CDR3 protein, called by TCRdb with MiXCR from the PCR reads. This sample yields 6,500 to 9,500 distinct CDR3 sequences, of which less than 55% are seen a single time; about 33% belongs to the top ten. The clonotype originates from a male donor with lung adenocarcinoma. The CD4 and CD8 labels of this study may be unreliable. The sequenced material came from CD4+ T cells from the margin of a lung tumor.

The CDR3 DNA reads as TGTGCCAGCAGGGCATTTTGGCGAAATATGCAGTTCTTT. It is translated as CASRAFWRNMQFF. V and J are TRBV27 and TRBJ2-1; no reliable D call. The CDR3 runs to 13 residues. Germline V gene data show CDR1 as MNHEY and CDR2 as SMNVEV (reference sequence).